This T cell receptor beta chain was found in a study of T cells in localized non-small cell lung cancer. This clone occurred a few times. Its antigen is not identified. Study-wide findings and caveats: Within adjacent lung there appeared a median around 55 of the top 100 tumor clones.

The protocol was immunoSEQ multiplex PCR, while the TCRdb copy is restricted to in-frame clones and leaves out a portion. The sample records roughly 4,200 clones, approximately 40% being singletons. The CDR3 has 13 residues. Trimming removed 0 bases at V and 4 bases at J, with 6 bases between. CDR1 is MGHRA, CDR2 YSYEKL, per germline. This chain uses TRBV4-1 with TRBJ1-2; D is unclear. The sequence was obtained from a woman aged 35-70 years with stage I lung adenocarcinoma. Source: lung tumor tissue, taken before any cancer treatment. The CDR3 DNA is TGCGCCAGCAGCCAAGACACCTTCTATGGCTACACCTTC. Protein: CASSQDTFYGYTF.